A single T cell receptor (beta chain) is shown here with its context. Which antigen it targets is not known. A much more abundant neighbour one base away suggests this may be a read error. This sample stems from a study of post-analysis software for immune sequencing data (dated by TCRdb to about 2015). The study in broad terms: Relapsing-remitting, secondary progressive and progressive-relapsing multiple sclerosis were recorded as disease courses, and subtype annotation was lacking for some patients. Patient repertoires were compared against ten to twelve previously published healthy control repertoires from donors aged 6 to 25 years. A subset of samples was prepared in parallel using single-end sample barcoding, then pooled and co-amplified after Illumina adapter ligation.

To demonstrate the VDJtools post-analysis software, the study profiled TCR beta repertoires from the peripheral blood of some 13 young patients with multiple sclerosis. The multiple sclerosis patients were children and adolescents between roughly 6 and 17 years of age. Paper-wide results and their limitations: Multiple sclerosis patients had significantly lower normalized Chao1 diversity than controls, a result that suggests substantial peripheral T-cell clonal expansion. The multiple sclerosis patient group was slightly younger than the control group. When samples were clustered directly using the F measure, samples prepared in the same batch co-clustered strongly, which prompted a batch-effect correction. Significantly higher frequencies in patients than in controls were found for roughly 5 TRBV segments, including TRBV5-6, TRBV5-1 and TRBV20-1.

The CDR3 runs 14 residues from the cysteine to the phenylalanine. Just CDR3 DNA is preserved here, 42 bases in frame from base 1. For this chain, trimming is 5 bases at the V end and 8 bases at the J end, and the number of junction bases without a gene match is 11. From a lookup of the germline V gene, CDR1 and CDR2 are KGHSH and LQKENI. The protocol used for the library was PCR. Reads for this sample came from an Illumina HiSeq 2500. Unique molecular identifiers were incorporated into TCR beta cDNA libraries to reduce PCR and sequencing biases. Some 500,000 cDNA molecules were obtained per 1 to 10 million input T cells, so each molecule approximated one T cell. Patient libraries were prepared and sequenced with the same protocol used for the earlier healthy control dataset. Samples belonging to the same batch were prepared together, multiplexed and sequenced on a shared HiSeq lane. In the authors' own workflow: MIGEC was used to process the raw barcoded reads, and molecular identifier groups with only a single read were discarded before consensus assembly and CDR3 extraction. VDJtools was used for post-analysis of the clonotype tables, and diversity was normalized by down-sampling every dataset to the size of the smallest sample. Repertoire overlap clustering matched CDR3 amino acid but not nucleotide sequences to correct batch-related cross-sample contamination. Clones were called with MiXCR by TCRdb after fastp trimmed the public reads at Q25, and only in-frame beta chains were retained. All rows with the same CDR3 protein become a single entry with the most common DNA and genes. TCRdb, rather than the study authors, made the V and J calls. In this sample the table shows approximately 730,000 distinct CDR3 sequences, around 45% of which occur a single time. Roughly 4.5% of the sample lies in the top ten.

The TCR was taken from a girl between 10 and 17 years old with multiple sclerosis. Source material: blood. The receptor chain draws on TRBV18 and TRBJ1-2, and 7 junctional nucleotides match TRBD1. The DNA sequence is TGTGCCAGCTCATCTTCCGACAGGGCTAAAGGCTACACCTTC. Protein translation: CASSSSDRAKGYTF.